This T cell receptor (beta chain) originates from a study of cytomegalovirus exposure and HLA in healthy donors. 13 Jbeta primers and 60 Vbeta primers were used for the PCR. Repertoires were generated with immunoSEQ multiplex PCR, while TCRdb's copy carries only in-frame clones and drops some. Among approximately 140,000 clones listed, approximately 88% were seen once. To note about this clone: Its antigen is still unknown.

Study observations and caveats: Judged likely to be a sequencing artifact was a cluster of highly shared sequence variants.

Deletions cut 2 bases from V and 11 bases from J, with 11 bases between. Germline V gene lookup returns CDR1 MDHEN and CDR2 SYDVKM. This CDR3 spans 12 amino acids. This TCR came from a woman aged 40 to 50 in good health and CMV-seronegative. The sequencing sample was made of PBMCs. J is TRBJ2-3 and V is TRBV28; tentative D call: TRBD2 (6 bases). The CDR3 spells CASSLAGRWQYF. CDR3 nucleotides: TGTGCCAGCAGTTTAGCCGGGAGATGGCAGTATTTT. Full variable domain (rest looked up from reference TRBV28 and TRBJ2-3): DVKVTQSSRYLVKRTGEKVFLECVQDMDHENMFWYRQDPGLGLRLIYFSYDVKMKEKGDIPEGYSVSREKKERFSLILESASTNQTSMYLCASSLAGRWQYFGPGTRLTVL.